These T cell receptor beta chains were read from a single sample in a study of blood T cell repertoires in COVID-19. Method: immunoSEQ multiplex PCR; TCRdb's copy keeps in-frame clones and lacks some. The sample shows around 90,000 clones, 85% of them seen only once. Sequenced sample: peripheral blood. The receptors were sampled from a woman in her sixties or seventies with active or convalescent COVID-19. Each CDR3 is given with its conserved first and last residue. Fields, in order: clone size, V gene, D gene, J gene, CDR3 protein, CDR3 DNA. The D gene is left open where the match is weak. Clone size is given for some rows only: seen once, a few or many times, or a class if the clone is expanded.

.	TRBV3-1/TRBV3-2	TRBD1	TRBJ1-2	CASSTRDRANYGYTF	TGTGCCAGCAGCACCCGGGACAGGGCTAACTATGGCTACACCTTC
.	TRBV19	TRBD2	TRBJ2-5	CASSRGGGGETQYF	TGTGCCAGTAGTAGGGGCGGCGGGGGAGAGACCCAGTACTTC
.	TRBV7-9	TRBD1	TRBJ1-2	CASSLVIDRGQHYGYTF	TGTGCCAGCAGCTTAGTAATTGACAGGGGGCAACACTATGGCTACACCTTC
once	TRBV18	.	TRBJ1-2	CASSLHTDYGYTF	TGTGCCAGCTCACTTCATACGGACTATGGCTACACCTTC
.	TRBV9	TRBD2	TRBJ2-3	CASSVTSDRGGTDTQYF	TGTGCCAGCAGCGTCACTAGCGATAGGGGCGGCACAGATACGCAGTATTTT
.	TRBV3-1/TRBV3-2	.	TRBJ2-5	CASSQGASLSLGETQYF	TGTGCCAGCAGCCAAGGGGCTAGCTTAAGCCTCGGAGAGACCCAGTACTTC
once	TRBV10-1	.	TRBJ2-1	CASSDGTLGNEQFF	TGCGCCAGCAGTGATGGGACACTGGGGAATGAGCAGTTCTTC
.	TRBV5-4	TRBD1	TRBJ2-5	CASSPGQVQETQYF	TGTGCCAGCAGCCCCGGACAGGTCCAAGAGACCCAGTACTTC
once	TRBV6-5	TRBD2	TRBJ2-3	CASSSPAGDGTDTQYF	TGTGCCAGCAGTTCACCAGCGGGGGATGGAACAGATACGCAGTATTTT
.	TRBV6-6	.	TRBJ2-5	CASTRPGVETQYF	TGTGCCAGCACCCGACCAGGGGTGGAGACCCAGTACTTC
.	TRBV28	.	TRBJ2-1	CASRANEQFF	TGTGCCAGCAGAGCCAATGAGCAGTTCTTC
once	TRBV19	TRBD2	TRBJ2-1	CASSSQGTRDNEQFF	TGTGCCAGTAGTAGCCAGGGGACTAGGGACAATGAGCAGTTCTTC
.	TRBV5-6	.	TRBJ2-2	CASSFLQGSNTGELFF	TGTGCCAGCAGCTTTTTACAGGGAAGCAACACCGGGGAGCTGTTTTTT
.	TRBV29-1	.	TRBJ2-1	CSVDLSEREFF	TGCAGCGTTGACCTTTCGGAGCGCGAGTTCTTC
.	TRBV6-2/TRBV6-3	.	TRBJ1-2	CASSRGWAGYTF	TGTGCCAGCAGTCGTGGGTGGGCTGGCTACACCTTC
once	TRBV23-1	.	TRBJ2-5	CASSQSARLEETQYF	TGCGCCAGCAGTCAATCGGCAAGATTGGAGGAGACCCAGTACTTC
.	TRBV5-1	TRBD1	TRBJ1-1	CASSLGPTGTGNEAFF	TGCGCCAGCAGCTTGGGCCCTACCGGGACAGGGAATGAAGCTTTCTTT